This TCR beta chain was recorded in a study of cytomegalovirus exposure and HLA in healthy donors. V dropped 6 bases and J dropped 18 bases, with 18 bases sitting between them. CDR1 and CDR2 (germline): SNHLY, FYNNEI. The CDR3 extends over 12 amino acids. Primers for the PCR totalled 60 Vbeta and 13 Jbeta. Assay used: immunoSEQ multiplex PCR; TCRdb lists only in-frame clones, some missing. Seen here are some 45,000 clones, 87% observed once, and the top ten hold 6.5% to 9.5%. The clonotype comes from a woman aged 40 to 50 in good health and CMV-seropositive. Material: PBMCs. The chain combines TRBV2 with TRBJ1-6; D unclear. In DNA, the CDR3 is TGTGCCAGCAGGGGAGAATTGGGGATAGGCCACTTT. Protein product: CASRGELGIGHF.